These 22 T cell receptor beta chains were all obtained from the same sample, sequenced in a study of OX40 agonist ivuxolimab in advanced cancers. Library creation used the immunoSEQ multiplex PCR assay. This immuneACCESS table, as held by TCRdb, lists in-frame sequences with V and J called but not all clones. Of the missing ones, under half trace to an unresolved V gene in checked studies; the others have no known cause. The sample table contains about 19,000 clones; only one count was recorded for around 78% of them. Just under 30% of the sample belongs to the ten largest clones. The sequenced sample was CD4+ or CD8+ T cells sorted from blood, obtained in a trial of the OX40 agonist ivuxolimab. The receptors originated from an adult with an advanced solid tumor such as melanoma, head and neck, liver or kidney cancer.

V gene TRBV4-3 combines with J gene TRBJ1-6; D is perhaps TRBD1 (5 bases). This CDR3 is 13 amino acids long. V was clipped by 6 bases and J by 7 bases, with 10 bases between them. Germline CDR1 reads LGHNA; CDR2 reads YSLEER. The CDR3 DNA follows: TGCGCCAGCAGTTACGACAGCAATTCACCCCTCCACTTT. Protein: CASSYDSNSPLHF.

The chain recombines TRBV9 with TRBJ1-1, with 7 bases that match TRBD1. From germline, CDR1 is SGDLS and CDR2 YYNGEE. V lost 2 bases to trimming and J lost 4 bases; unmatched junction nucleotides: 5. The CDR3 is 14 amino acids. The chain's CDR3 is CASSVSGGGTEAFF. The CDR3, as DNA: TGTGCCAGCAGCGTTTCAGGGGGGGGCACTGAAGCTTTCTTT.

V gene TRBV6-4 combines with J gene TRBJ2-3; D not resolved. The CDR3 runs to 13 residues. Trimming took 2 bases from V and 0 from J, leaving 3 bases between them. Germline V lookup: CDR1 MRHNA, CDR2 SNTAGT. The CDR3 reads CASSDGSTDTQYF. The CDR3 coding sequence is TGTGCCAGCAGTGACGGGAGCACAGATACGCAGTATTTT.

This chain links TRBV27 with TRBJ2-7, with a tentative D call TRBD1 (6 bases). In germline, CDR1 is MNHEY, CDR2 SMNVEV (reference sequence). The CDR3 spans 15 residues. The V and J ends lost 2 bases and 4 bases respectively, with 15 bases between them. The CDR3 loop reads CASSLDQGTRYEQYF. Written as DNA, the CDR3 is TGTGCCAGCAGTTTAGACCAGGGGACCCGGTACGAGCAGTACTTC.

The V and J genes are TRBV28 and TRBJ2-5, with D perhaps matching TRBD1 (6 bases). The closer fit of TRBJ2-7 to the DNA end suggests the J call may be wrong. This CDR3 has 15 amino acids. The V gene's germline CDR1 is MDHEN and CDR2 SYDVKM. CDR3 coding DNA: TGTGCCAGCAGTCCGCACAGGGAAAGCTCCTACGAGCAGTACTTC. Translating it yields CASSPHRESSYEQYF.

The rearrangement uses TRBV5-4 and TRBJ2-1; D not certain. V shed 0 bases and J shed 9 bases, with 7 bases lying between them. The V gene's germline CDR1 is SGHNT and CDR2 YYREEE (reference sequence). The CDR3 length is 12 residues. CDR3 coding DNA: TGTGCCAGCAGCTTGGAGGAGATTGAGCAGTTCTTC. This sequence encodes CASSLEEIEQFF. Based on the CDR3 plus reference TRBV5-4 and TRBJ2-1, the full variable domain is ETGVTQSPTHLIKTRGQQVTLRCSSQSGHNTVSWYQQALGQGPQFIFQYYREEENGRGNFPPRFSGLQFPNYSSELNVNALELDDSALYLCASSLEEIEQFFGPGTRLTVL.

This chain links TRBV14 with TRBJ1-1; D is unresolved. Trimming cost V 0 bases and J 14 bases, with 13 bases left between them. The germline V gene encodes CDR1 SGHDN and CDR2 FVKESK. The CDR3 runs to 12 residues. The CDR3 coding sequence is TGTGCCAGCAGCCAAGATAGAGGTTCTAGGTTCTTT. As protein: CASSQDRGSRFF.

The CDR3: CASGFAGGGYGYTF. CDR3 sequence (DNA): TGTGCTAGTGGTTTTGCCGGGGGCGGCTATGGCTACACCTTC. J is TRBJ1-2 and V is TRBV12-5, with a tentative D call TRBD1 (6 bases). Germline CDR1 reads LGHNT; CDR2 reads FRNRAP. V lost 3 bases and J lost 4, with 12 bases in between. The CDR3 spans 14 residues.

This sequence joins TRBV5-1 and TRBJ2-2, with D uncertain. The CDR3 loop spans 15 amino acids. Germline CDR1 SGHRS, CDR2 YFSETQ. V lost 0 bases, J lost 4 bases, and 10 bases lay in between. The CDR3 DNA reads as TGCGCCAGCAGCTTGGTCGGGCTGGGCACCGGGGAGCTGTTTTTT. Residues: CASSLVGLGTGELFF. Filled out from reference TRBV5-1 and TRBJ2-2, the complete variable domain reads KAGVTQTPRYLIKTRGQQVTLSCSPISGHRSVSWYQQTPGQGLQFLFEYFSETQRNKGNFPGRFSGRQFSNSRSEMNVSTLELGDSALYLCASSLVGLGTGELFFGEGSRLTVL.

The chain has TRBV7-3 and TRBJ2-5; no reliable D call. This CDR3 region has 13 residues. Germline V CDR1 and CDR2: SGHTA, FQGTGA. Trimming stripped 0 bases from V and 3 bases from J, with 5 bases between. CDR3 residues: CASSLTLKETQYF. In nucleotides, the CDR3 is TGTGCCAGCAGCTTAACCCTAAAAGAGACCCAGTACTTC.

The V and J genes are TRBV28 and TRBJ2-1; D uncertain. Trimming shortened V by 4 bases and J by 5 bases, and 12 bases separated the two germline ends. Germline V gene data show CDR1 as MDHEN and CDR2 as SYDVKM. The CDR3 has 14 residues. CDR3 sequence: CASSSYKTNNEQFF. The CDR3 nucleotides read TGTGCCAGCAGTTCCTACAAGACCAACAATGAGCAGTTCTTC.

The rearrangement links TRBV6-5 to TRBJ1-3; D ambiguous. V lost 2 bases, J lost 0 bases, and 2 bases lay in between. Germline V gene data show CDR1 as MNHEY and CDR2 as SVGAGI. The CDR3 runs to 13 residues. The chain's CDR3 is CASSYGSGNTIYF. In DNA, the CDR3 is TGTGCCAGCAGTTACGGCTCTGGAAACACCATATATTTT.

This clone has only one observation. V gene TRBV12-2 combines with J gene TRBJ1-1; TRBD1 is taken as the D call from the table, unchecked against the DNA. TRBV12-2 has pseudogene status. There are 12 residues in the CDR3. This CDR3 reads CASRSGDTEAFF. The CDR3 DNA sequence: TGTGCAAGTCGCTCAGGGGACACTGAAGCTTTCTTT.

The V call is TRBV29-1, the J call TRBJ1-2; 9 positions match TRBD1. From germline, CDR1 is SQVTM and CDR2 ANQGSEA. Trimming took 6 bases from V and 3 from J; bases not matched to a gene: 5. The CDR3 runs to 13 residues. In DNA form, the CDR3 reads TGCAGCGTGGGGACAGGGCGGGACTATGGCTACACCTTC. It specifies CSVGTGRDYGYTF.

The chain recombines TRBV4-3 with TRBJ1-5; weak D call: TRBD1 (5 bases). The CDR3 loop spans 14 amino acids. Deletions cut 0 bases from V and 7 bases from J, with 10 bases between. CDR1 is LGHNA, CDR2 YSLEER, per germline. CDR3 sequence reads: CASSQEGGWQPQHF. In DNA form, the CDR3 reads TGCGCCAGCAGCCAAGAGGGGGGATGGCAGCCCCAGCATTTT.

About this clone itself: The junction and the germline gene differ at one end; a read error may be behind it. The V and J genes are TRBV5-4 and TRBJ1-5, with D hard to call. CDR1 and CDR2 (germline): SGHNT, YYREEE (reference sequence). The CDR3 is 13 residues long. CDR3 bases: TGCGCCAGCAGCCAAGAGAGTAATCAGCCCCAGCATTTT. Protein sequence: CASSQESNQPQHF.

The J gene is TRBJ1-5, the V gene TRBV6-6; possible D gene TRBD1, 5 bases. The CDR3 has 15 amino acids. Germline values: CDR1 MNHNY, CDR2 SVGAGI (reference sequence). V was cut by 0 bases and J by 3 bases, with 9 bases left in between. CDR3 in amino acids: CASSYSGTPNQPQHF. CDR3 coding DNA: TGTGCCAGCAGTTACTCTGGGACCCCCAATCAGCCCCAGCATTTT.

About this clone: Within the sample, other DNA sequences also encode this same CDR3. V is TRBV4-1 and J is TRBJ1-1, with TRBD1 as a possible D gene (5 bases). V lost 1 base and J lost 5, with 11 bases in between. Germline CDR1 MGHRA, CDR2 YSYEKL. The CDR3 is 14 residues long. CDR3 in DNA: TGCGCCAGCAGCCAAGGAGGGGAAGGAACTGAAGCTTTCTTT. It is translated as CASSQGGEGTEAFF.

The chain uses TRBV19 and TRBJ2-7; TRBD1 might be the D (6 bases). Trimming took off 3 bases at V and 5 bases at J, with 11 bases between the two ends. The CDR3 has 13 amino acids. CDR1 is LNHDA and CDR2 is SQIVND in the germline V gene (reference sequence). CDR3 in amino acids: CASSILQGHEQYF. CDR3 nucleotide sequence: TGTGCCAGTAGTATTCTACAGGGCCACGAGCAGTACTTC.

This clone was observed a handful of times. The CDR3 here is CASSPDPLHTEAFF. The CDR3 DNA follows: TGTGCCAGTAGCCCCGACCCACTACACACTGAAGCTTTCTTT. The rearrangement joins TRBV19 to TRBJ1-1; no clear D. CDR3 length: 14 amino acids. V shed 6 bases and J shed 3 bases, with 14 bases lying between them. The germline V gene has CDR1 LNHDA and CDR2 SQIVND (reference sequence).

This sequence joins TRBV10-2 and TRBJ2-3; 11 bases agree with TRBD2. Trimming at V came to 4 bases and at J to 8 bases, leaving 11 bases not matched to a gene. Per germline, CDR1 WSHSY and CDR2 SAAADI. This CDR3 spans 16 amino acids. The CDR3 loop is CASSVALAGGPGTQYF. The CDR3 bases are TGCGCCAGCAGTGTAGCCTTAGCGGGAGGGCCGGGTACGCAGTATTTT.

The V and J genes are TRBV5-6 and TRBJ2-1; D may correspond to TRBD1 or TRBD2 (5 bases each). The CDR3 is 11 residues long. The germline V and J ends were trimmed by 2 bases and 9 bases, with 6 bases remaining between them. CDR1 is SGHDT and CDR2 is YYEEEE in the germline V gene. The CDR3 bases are TGTGCCAGCAGCTTTGGGGGTGAGCAGTTCTTC. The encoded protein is CASSFGGEQFF.